This is a list of T cell receptor beta chains from one sample in a study of somatic mutations in cytotoxic T cells in rheumatoid arthritis. Produced via immunoSEQ multiplex PCR; TCRdb's table is partial and in-frame only. Here the sample spans around 2,800 clones, around 83% being singletons. Sequencing was carried out using CD8+ T cells sorted from blood. The receptors shown here come from a man in his 60s with rheumatoid arthritis. Both conserved end residues are part of each CDR3. D genes are given only for firm matches. Clone size appears in some rows only: once, few, many, or a class for an expanded clone.

D: .; V: TRBV4-3; J: TRBJ1-4; size: few; CDR3: CASSQDGGDEKLFF; DNA: TGCGCCAGCAGCCAAGATGGGGGGGATGAAAAACTGTTTTTT
D: .; V: TRBV7-6; J: TRBJ2-5; size: few; CDR3: CASSLPGGGETQYF; DNA: TGTGCCAGCAGCCTACCTGGGGGGGGCGAGACCCAGTACTTC
D: .; V: TRBV29-1; J: TRBJ1-3; size: once; CDR3: CSVGEAGGSGNTIYF; DNA: TGCAGCGTTGGGGAGGCAGGAGGCTCTGGAAACACCATATATTTT
D: .; V: TRBV9; J: TRBJ2-1; size: .; CDR3: CASSVGTSNEQFF; DNA: TGTGCCAGCAGCGTGGGTACTAGTAATGAGCAGTTCTTC
D: TRBD1; V: TRBV10-2; J: TRBJ1-5; size: .; CDR3: CASSESGQWTGDNQPQHF; DNA: TGCGCCAGCAGTGAGTCCGGACAATGGACAGGGGACAATCAGCCCCAGCATTTT
D: .; V: TRBV7-9; J: TRBJ1-3; size: .; CDR3: CASSLAGAGNYIYF; DNA: TGTGCCAGCAGCTTAGCAGGGGCCGGAAACTATATATATTTT
D: .; V: TRBV4-3; J: TRBJ1-5; size: .; CDR3: CASSQVLAGNRSQHF; DNA: TGCGCCAGCAGCCAAGTATTGGCAGGGAATCGCTCCCAGCATTTT
D: .; V: TRBV19; J: TRBJ2-7; size: few; CDR3: CASSISGSYEQYF; DNA: TGTGCCAGTAGTATTTCGGGCTCCTACGAGCAGTACTTC
D: TRBD1; V: TRBV7-9; J: TRBJ1-1; size: .; CDR3: CASSLQGAVYTEAFF; DNA: TGTGCCAGCAGCTTACAGGGGGCGGTCTACACTGAAGCTTTCTTT
D: .; V: TRBV6-1; J: TRBJ1-2; size: .; CDR3: CASRAPGMANYGYTF; DNA: TGTGCCAGCAGGGCCCCAGGGATGGCTAACTATGGCTACACCTTC
D: .; V: TRBV28; J: TRBJ2-7; size: .; CDR3: CASSLLQGNRDEQYF; DNA: TGTGCCAGCAGTTTATTACAGGGCAACCGGGACGAGCAGTACTTC
D: TRBD2; V: TRBV11-2; J: TRBJ2-2; size: once; CDR3: CASSTRETSSLFTGELFF; DNA: TGTGCCAGCAGCACCCGTGAGACTAGCAGTCTTTTCACCGGGGAGCTGTTTTTT
D: TRBD1; V: TRBV5-4; J: TRBJ2-7; size: .; CDR3: CASRNAPGTGAPYEQYF; DNA: TGTGCCAGCAGAAACGCCCCCGGGACAGGGGCCCCCTACGAGCAGTACTTC
D: .; V: TRBV9; J: TRBJ2-5; size: .; CDR3: CASSVEGGAGETQYF; DNA: TGTGCCAGCAGCGTAGAGGGGGGGGCCGGGGAGACCCAGTACTTC
D: TRBD2; V: TRBV9; J: TRBJ2-3; size: .; CDR3: CASSVGGLTDTQYF; DNA: TGTGCCAGCAGCGTGGGGGGACTAACAGATACGCAGTATTTT
D: .; V: TRBV6-5; J: TRBJ2-2; size: .; CDR3: CASTGKAYTGELFF; DNA: TGTGCCAGCACCGGAAAAGCGTATACCGGGGAGCTGTTTTTT
D: .; V: TRBV5-1; J: TRBJ2-5; size: .; CDR3: CASSPRGDSIGETQYF; DNA: TGCGCCAGCAGCCCGAGGGGGGACAGCATAGGAGAGACCCAGTACTTC
D: .; V: TRBV4-3; J: TRBJ2-3; size: .; CDR3: CASSQESRGADTQYF; DNA: TGCGCCAGCAGCCAAGAGTCCAGGGGGGCAGATACGCAGTATTTT
D: .; V: TRBV10-2; J: TRBJ1-1; size: few; CDR3: CASSTDGMNTEAFF; DNA: TGCGCCAGCTCCACGGACGGGATGAACACTGAAGCTTTCTTT
D: .; V: TRBV28; J: TRBJ1-2; size: .; CDR3: CASSSNLGQRYNYGYTF; DNA: TGTGCCAGCAGTTCAAATCTCGGACAGCGATATAACTATGGCTACACCTTC
D: .; V: TRBV19; J: TRBJ1-4; size: .; CDR3: CASRSVDEKLFF; DNA: TGTGCCAGTAGAAGCGTCGATGAAAAACTGTTTTTT
D: .; V: TRBV30; J: TRBJ1-2; size: .; CDR3: CAWSVHLIDGYTF; DNA: TGTGCCTGGAGTGTACATCTGATCGATGGCTACACCTTC
D: TRBD1; V: TRBV9; J: TRBJ1-1; size: once; CDR3: CASSVAPDRAGNTEAFF; DNA: TGTGCCAGCAGCGTAGCCCCAGACAGGGCTGGGAACACTGAAGCTTTCTTT
D: TRBD1; V: TRBV7-3; J: TRBJ2-7; size: .; CDR3: CASSSTGTAEQYF; DNA: TGTGCCAGCAGCTCCACCGGGACAGCCGAGCAGTACTTC
D: TRBD2; V: TRBV4-1; J: TRBJ2-2; size: .; CDR3: CASRGTGGRFGELFF; DNA: TGCGCCAGCAGAGGGACGGGGGGGCGTTTCGGGGAGCTGTTTTTT
D: .; V: TRBV13; J: TRBJ2-2; size: .; CDR3: CASRTWREANTGELFF; DNA: TGTGCCAGCAGGACCTGGAGGGAGGCCAACACCGGGGAGCTGTTTTTT
D: TRBD2; V: TRBV9; J: TRBJ2-3; size: .; CDR3: CASSVGDTGLAGGGDTQYF; DNA: TGTGCCAGCAGCGTAGGAGACACGGGACTAGCGGGGGGGGGAGATACGCAGTATTTT
D: TRBD2; V: TRBV7-8; J: TRBJ2-1; size: .; CDR3: CASSLVSSGGNEQFF; DNA: TGTGCCAGCAGCTTAGTTTCTAGCGGGGGGAATGAGCAGTTCTTC
D: TRBD2; V: TRBV15; J: TRBJ2-5; size: .; CDR3: CATSSDLAGQETQYF; DNA: TGTGCCACCAGCAGTGATTTAGCGGGGCAAGAGACCCAGTACTTC
D: TRBD2; V: TRBV27; J: TRBJ2-1; size: .; CDR3: CASSPWTSGYNEQFF; DNA: TGTGCCAGCAGTCCCTGGACTAGCGGGTACAATGAGCAGTTCTTC